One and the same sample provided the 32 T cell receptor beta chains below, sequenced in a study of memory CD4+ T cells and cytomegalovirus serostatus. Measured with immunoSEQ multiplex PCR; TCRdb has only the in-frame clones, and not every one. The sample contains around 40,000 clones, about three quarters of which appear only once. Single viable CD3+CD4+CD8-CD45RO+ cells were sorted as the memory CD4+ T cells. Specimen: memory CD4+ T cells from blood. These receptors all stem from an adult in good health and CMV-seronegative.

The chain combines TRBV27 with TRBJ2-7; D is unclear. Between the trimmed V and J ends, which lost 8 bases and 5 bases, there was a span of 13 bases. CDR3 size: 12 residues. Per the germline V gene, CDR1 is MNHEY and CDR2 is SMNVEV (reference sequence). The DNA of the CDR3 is TGTGCCAGCTCCGACTTTAACAACGAGCAGTACTTC. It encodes CASSDFNNEQYF.

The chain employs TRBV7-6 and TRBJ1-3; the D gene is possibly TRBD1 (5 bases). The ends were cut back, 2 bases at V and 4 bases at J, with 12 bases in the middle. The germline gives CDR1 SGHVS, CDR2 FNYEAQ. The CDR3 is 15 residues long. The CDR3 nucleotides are TGTGCCAGCAGCTTATCCGTCACAGGAGGAAACACCATATATTTT. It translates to CASSLSVTGGNTIYF.

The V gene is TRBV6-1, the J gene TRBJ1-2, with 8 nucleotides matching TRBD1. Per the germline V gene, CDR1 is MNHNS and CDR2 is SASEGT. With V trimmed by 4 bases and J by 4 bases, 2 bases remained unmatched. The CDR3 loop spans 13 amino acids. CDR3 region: CASSADRAYGYTF. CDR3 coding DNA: TGTGCCAGCAGTGCGGACAGGGCCTATGGCTACACCTTC.

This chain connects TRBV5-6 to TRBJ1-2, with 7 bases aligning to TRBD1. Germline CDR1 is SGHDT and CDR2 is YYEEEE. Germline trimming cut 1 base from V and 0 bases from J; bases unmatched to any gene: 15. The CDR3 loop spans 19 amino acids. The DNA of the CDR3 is TGTGCCAGCAGCTTGCCGGGACAGCGAGTTGCGCTCGCTAACTATGGCTACACCTTC. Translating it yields CASSLPGQRVALANYGYTF.

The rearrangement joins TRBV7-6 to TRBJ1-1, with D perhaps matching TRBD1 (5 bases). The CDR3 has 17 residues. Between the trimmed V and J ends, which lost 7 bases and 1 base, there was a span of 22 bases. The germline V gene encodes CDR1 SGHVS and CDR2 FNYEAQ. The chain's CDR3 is CASTPSAPGPKNTEAFF. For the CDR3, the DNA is TGTGCCAGCACCCCTTCGGCCCCGGGACCGAAGAACACTGAAGCTTTCTTT.

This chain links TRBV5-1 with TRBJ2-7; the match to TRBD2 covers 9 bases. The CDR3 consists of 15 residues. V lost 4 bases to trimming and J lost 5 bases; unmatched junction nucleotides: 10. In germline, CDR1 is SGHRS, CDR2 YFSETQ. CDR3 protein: CASSTTGGGAHEQYF. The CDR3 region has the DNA TGCGCCAGCAGCACAACTGGCGGGGGGGCCCACGAGCAGTACTTC. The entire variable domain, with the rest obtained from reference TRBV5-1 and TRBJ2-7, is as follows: KAGVTQTPRYLIKTRGQQVTLSCSPISGHRSVSWYQQTPGQGLQFLFEYFSETQRNKGNFPGRFSGRQFSNSRSEMNVSTLELGDSALYLCASSTTGGGAHEQYFGPGTRLTVT.

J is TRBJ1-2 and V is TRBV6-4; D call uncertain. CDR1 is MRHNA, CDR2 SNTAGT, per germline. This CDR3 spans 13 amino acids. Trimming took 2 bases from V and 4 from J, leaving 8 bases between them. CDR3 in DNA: TGTGCCAGCAGTGACAGGGCAAGCTATGGCTACACCTTC. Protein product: CASSDRASYGYTF.

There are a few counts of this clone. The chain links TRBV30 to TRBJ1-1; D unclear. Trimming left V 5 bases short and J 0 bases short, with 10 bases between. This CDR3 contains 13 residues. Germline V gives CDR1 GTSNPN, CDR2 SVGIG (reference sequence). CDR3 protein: CAWLRHLNTEAFF. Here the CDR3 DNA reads TGTGCCTGGCTTCGACACCTGAACACTGAAGCTTTCTTT.

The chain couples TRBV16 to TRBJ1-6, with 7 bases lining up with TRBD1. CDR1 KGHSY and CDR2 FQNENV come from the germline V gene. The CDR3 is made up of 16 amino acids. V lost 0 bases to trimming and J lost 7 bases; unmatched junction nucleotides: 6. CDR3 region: CASSQSVGGENSPLHF. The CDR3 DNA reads TGTGCCAGCAGCCAATCGGTAGGGGGCGAAAATTCACCCCTCCACTTT.

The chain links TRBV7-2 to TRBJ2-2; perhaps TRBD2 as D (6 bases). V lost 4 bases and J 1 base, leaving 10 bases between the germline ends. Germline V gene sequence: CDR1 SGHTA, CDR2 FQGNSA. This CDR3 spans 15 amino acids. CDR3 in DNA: TGTGCCAGCAGCTCCCTCGGGGGGAACACCGGGGAGCTGTTTTTT. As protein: CASSSLGGNTGELFF.

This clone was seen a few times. CDR3 protein: CASSLEQGTEAFF. For the CDR3, the DNA is TGTGCCAGCAGCTTAGAACAGGGCACTGAAGCTTTCTTT. V is TRBV11-2 and J is TRBJ1-1; perhaps TRBD1 as D (6 bases). From germline, CDR1 is SGHAT and CDR2 FQNNGV. The CDR3 runs to 13 residues. Trimming stripped 0 bases from V and 4 bases from J, with 6 bases between.

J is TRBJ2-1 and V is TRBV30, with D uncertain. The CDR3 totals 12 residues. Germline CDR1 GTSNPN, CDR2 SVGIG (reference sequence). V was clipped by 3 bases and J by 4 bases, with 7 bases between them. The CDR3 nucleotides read TGTGCCTGGAGGTTTCGTTACAATGAGCAGTTCTTC. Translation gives CAWRFRYNEQFF.

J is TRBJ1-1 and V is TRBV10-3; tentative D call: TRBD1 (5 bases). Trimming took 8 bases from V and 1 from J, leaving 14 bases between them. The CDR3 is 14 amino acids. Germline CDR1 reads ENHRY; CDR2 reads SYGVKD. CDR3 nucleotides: TGTGCCATCCGTGGCAGGCAGGGGAACACTGAAGCTTTCTTT. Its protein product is CAIRGRQGNTEAFF.

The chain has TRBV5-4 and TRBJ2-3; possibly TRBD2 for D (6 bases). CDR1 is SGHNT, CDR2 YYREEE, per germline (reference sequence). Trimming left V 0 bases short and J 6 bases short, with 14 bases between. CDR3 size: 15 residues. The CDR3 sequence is CASSLVGGGGDTQYF. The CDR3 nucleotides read TGTGCCAGCAGCTTGGTGGGCGGAGGAGGGGATACGCAGTATTTT.

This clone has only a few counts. The CDR3 reads CAWSQDSSGNTIYF. CDR3 in DNA: TGTGCCTGGAGCCAGGACAGTTCTGGAAACACCATATATTTT. This chain joins TRBV30 and TRBJ1-3, with TRBD1 as a possible D gene (6 bases). Germline V gene lookup returns CDR1 GTSNPN and CDR2 SVGIG (reference sequence). The germline V and J ends were trimmed by 3 bases and 1 base, with 10 bases remaining between them. The CDR3 loop spans 14 amino acids.

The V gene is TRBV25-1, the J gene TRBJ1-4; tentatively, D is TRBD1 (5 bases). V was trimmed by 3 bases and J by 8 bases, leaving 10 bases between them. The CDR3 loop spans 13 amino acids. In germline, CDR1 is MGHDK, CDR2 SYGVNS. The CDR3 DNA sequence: TGTGCCAGCAGTGACCCCGGGGACGAAAAACTGTTTTTT. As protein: CASSDPGDEKLFF.

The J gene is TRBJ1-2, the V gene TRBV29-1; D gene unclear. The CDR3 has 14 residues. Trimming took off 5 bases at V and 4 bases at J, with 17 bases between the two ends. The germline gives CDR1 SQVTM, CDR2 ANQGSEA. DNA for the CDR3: TGCAGCGTTTTTCGGGCGGACCCCAGCTATGGCTACACCTTC. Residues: CSVFRADPSYGYTF.

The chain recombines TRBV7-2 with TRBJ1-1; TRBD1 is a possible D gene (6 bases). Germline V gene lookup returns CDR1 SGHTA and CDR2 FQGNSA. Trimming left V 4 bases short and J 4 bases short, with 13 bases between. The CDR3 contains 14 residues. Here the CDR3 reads CASSYREGGTEAFF. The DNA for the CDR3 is TGTGCCAGCAGCTACAGGGAAGGGGGCACTGAAGCTTTCTTT.

The CDR3 loop reads CAWSVLGPGTDTQYF. In nucleotides, the CDR3 is TGTGCCTGGAGTGTACTAGGTCCTGGCACAGATACGCAGTATTTT. The chain recombines TRBV30 with TRBJ2-3, with a weak D call TRBD2 (5 bases). The CDR3 sequence is 15 residues long. Per germline, CDR1 GTSNPN and CDR2 SVGIG (reference sequence). V lost 0 bases, J lost 1 base, and 11 bases lay in between.

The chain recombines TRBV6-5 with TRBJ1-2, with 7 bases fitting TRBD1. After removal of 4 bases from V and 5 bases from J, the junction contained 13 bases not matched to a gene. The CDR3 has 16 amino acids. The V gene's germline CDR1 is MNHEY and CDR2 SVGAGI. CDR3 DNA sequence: TGTGCCAGCAGTTTCTACGCCGGGACAGAATTTTATGGCTACACCTTC. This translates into CASSFYAGTEFYGYTF.

CDR3 in DNA: TGTGCCAGCAGCTTGGCCGGGGACAGGGGAACAGATACGCAGTATTTT. It yields the protein CASSLAGDRGTDTQYF. The chain links TRBV5-4 to TRBJ2-3, with 10 bases lining up with TRBD1. V shed 0 bases and J 3 bases; nucleotides not matched to a gene: 4. The CDR3 extends over 16 amino acids. The V gene's germline CDR1 is SGHNT and CDR2 YYREEE (reference sequence). Full variable domain (remainder filled in from reference TRBV5-4 and TRBJ2-3): ETGVTQSPTHLIKTRGQQVTLRCSSQSGHNTVSWYQQALGQGPQFIFQYYREEENGRGNFPPRFSGLQFPNYSSELNVNALELDDSALYLCASSLAGDRGTDTQYFGPGTRLTVL.

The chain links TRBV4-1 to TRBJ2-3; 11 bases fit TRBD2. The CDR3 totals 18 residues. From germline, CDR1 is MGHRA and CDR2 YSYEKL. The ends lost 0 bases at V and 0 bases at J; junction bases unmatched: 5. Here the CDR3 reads CASSQEGGLAASTDTQYF. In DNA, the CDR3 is TGCGCCAGCAGCCAAGAAGGGGGACTAGCGGCTAGCACAGATACGCAGTATTTT.

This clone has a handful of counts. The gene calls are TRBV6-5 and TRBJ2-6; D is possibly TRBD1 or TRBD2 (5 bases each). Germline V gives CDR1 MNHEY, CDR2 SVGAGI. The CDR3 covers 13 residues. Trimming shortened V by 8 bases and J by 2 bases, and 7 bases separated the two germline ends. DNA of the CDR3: TGTGCCAGCCGGGACCCTGGGGCCAACGTCCTGACTTTC. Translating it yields CASRDPGANVLTF.

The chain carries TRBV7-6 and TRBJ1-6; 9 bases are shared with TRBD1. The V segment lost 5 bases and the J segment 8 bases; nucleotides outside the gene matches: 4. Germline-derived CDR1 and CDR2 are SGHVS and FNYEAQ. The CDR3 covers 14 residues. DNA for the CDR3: TGTGCCAGCAGCCCACGGACAGGGGATTCACCCCTCCACTTT. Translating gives CASSPRTGDSPLHF.

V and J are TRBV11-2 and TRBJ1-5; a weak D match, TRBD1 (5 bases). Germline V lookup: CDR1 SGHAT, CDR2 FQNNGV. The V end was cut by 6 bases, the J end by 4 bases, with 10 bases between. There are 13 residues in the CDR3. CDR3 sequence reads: CASSAGGNQPQHF. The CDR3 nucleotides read TGTGCCAGCAGTGCGGGGGGGAATCAGCCCCAGCATTTT.

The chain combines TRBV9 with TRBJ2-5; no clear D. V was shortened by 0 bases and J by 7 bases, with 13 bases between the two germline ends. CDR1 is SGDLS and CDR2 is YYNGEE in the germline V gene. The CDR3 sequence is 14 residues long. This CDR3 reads CASSVDGDAGTQYF. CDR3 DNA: TGTGCCAGCAGCGTAGACGGTGACGCAGGGACCCAGTACTTC.

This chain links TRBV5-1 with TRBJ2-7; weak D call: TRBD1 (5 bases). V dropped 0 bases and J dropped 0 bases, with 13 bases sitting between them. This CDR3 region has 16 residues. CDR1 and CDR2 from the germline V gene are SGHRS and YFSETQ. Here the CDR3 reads CASSLGQFRFSYEQYF. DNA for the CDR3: TGCGCCAGCAGCTTGGGACAGTTTCGCTTCTCCTACGAGCAGTACTTC.

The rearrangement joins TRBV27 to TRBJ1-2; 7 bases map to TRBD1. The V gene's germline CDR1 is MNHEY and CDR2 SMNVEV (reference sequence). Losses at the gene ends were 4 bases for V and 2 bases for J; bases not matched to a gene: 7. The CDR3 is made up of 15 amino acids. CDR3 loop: CASSSSTGRNYGYTF. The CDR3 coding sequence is TGTGCCAGCAGTTCCTCGACAGGGCGAAACTATGGCTACACCTTC.

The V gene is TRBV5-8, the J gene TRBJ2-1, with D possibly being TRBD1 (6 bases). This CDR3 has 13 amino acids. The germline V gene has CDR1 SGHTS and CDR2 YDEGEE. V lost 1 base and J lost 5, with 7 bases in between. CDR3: CASSLWDNNEQFF. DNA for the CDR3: TGTGCCAGCAGCTTGTGGGACAACAATGAGCAGTTCTTC.

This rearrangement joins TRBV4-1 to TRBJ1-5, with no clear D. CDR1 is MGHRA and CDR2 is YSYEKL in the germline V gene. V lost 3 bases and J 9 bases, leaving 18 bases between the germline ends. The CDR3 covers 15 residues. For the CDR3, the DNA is TGCGCCAGCAGCCAGGAGGTGGAGTATCGAAGGCCCCAGCATTTT. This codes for CASSQEVEYRRPQHF.

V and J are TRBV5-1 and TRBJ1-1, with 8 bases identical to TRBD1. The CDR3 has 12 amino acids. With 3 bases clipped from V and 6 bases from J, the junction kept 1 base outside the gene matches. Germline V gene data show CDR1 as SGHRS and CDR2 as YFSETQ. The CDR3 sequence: CASSSGQAEAFF. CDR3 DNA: TGCGCCAGCAGCTCGGGACAGGCTGAAGCTTTCTTT.

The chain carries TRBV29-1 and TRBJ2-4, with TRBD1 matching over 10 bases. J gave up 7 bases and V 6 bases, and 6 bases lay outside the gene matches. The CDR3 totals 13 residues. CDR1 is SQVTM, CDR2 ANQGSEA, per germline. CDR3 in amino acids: CSVSGTGVNIQYF. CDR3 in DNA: TGCAGCGTGTCCGGGACAGGGGTCAACATTCAGTACTTC. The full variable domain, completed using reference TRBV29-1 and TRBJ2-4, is SAVISQKPSRDICQRGTSLTIQCQVDSQVTMMFWYRQQPGQSLTLIATANQGSEATYESGFVIDKFPISRPNLTFSTLTVSNMSPEDSSIYLCSVSGTGVNIQYFGAGTRLSVL.